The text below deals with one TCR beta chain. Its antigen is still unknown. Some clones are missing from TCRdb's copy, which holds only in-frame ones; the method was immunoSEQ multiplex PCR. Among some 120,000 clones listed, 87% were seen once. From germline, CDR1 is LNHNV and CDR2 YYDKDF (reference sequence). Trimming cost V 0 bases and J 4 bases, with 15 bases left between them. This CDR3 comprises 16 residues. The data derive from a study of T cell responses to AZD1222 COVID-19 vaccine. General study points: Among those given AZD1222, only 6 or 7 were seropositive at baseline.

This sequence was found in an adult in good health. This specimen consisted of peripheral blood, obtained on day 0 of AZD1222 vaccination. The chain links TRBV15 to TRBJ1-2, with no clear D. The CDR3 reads CATSRDLGSGSYGYTF. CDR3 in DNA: TGTGCCACCAGCAGAGATCTCGGTTCTGGAAGCTATGGCTACACCTTC.